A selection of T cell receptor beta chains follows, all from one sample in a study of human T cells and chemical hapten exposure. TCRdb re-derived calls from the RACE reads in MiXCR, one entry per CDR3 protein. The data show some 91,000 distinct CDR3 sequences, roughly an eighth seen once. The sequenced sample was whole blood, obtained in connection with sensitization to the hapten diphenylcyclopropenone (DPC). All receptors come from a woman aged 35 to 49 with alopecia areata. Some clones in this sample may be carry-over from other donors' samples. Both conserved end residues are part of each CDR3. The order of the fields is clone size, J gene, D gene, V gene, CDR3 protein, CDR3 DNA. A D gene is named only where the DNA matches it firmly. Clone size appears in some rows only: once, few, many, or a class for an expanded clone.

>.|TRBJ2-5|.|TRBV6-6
CASTPGLYAGETQYF
TGTGCCAGCACTCCCGGCCTCTACGCGGGAGAGACCCAGTACTTC
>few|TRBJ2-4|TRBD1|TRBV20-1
CSADREAKNIQYF
TGCAGTGCTGACAGGGAAGCCAAAAACATTCAGTACTTC
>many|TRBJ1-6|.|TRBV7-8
CASRPISLNSPLHF
TGTGCCAGCAGACCGATCTCACTAAATTCACCCCTCCACTTT
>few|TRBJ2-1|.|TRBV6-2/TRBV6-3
CASSPLSISYNEQFF
TGTGCCAGCAGCCCCCTCTCAATCTCCTACAATGAGCAGTTCTTC
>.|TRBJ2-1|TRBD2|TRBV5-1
CASSLGTSRITSEQFF
TGCGCCAGCAGCTTGGGGACTAGCAGGATAACCAGTGAGCAGTTCTTC
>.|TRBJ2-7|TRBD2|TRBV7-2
CASSLAGSGVPYEQYF
TGTGCCAGCAGCTTAGCGGGGAGCGGGGTTCCCTACGAGCAGTACTTC
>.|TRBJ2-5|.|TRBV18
CASSQQGPPETQYF
TGTGCCAGCTCGCAACAGGGCCCCCCAGAGACCCAGTACTTC
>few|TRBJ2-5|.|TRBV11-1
CASRSRPLETQYF
TGTGCCAGCAGGTCCCGTCCGTTAGAGACCCAGTACTTC
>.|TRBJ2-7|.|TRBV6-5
CASSFDYEQYF
TGTGCCAGCAGTTTTGACTACGAGCAGTACTTC
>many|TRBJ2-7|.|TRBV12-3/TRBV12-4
CASSPGGRNYEQYF
TGTGCCAGCAGTCCCGGGGGACGGAACTACGAGCAGTACTTC
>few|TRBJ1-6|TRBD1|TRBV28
CASIQGVYNSPLHF
TGTGCCAGCATACAGGGGGTCTATAATTCACCCCTCCACTTT
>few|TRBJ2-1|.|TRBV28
CASGSEGDEQFF
TGTGCCAGCGGCTCTGAAGGCGATGAGCAGTTCTTC
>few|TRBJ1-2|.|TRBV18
CASSRGLEEDGYTF
TGTGCCAGCTCACGTGGGTTGGAGGAGGATGGCTACACCTTC
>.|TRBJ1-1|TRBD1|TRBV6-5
CASKTGGAGNTEAFF
TGTGCCAGCAAAACAGGGGGCGCCGGTAACACTGAAGCTTTCTTT
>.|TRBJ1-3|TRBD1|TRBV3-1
CASSPWGQLGNTIYF
TGTGCCAGCAGCCCTTGGGGACAGCTGGGAAACACCATATATTTT
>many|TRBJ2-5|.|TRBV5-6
CASSLSPSFGTQYF
TGTGCCAGCAGCTTGTCCCCCAGCTTCGGGACCCAGTACTTC
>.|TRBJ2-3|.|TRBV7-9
CASSFGSDTQYF
TGTGCCAGCAGCTTTGGTTCAGATACGCAGTATTTT
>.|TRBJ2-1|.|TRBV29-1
CSAAGISYNEQFF
TGCAGCGCCGCGGGGATTTCCTACAATGAGCAGTTCTTC
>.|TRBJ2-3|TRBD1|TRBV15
CATSRDHRDRDTQYF
TGTGCCACCAGCAGAGACCACCGGGACAGGGATACGCAGTATTTT
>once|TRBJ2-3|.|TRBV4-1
CASSQDPNTDTQYF
TGCGCCAGCAGCCAAGATCCCAACACAGATACGCAGTATTTT
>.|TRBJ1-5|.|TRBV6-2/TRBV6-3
CASTHGFHQHF
TGTGCCAGCACCCACGGCTTTCATCAGCATTTT
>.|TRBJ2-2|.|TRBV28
CASSSPENTGELFF
TGTGCCAGCAGTTCGCCTGAAAACACCGGGGAGCTGTTTTTT
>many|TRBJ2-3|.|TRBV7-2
CASSLQGPVADTQYF
TGTGCCAGCAGCTTACAGGGGCCCGTGGCGGATACGCAGTATTTT
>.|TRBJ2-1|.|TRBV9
CASSDSPYNEQFF
TGTGCCAGCAGCGACTCCCCCTACAATGAGCAGTTCTTC
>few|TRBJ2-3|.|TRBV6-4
CASGREITDTQYF
TGTGCCAGCGGACGGGAGATTACAGATACGCAGTATTTT
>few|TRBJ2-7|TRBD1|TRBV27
CASSFGGQGSYEQYF
TGTGCCAGCAGTTTTGGGGGACAGGGGTCTTACGAGCAGTACTTC